This paragraph covers one TCR beta chain sequence. The junction and the germline gene differ at one end; a read error may be behind it. Libraries were prepared by immunoSEQ multiplex PCR; TCRdb keeps only in-frame clonotypes and omits some of them. The sample comprises nearly 55,000 clones, around 92% of which are singletons, and approximately 14% rests with the top ten. The record originates from a study of T cell responses to AZD1222 COVID-19 vaccine. CDR3 size: 15 residues. The germline CDR1 and CDR2 sequences are MNHEY and SVGAGI. The TCR comes from an adult who received the AZD1222 COVID-19 vaccine. The gene calls are TRBV6-5 and TRBJ1-1, with D tentatively TRBD1 (6 bases). Sequencing was performed on peripheral blood, taken 28 days after the second AZD1222 dose. CDR3 nucleotide sequence: TGTGCCAGCAGTTACGCATCCCAGGGGAACCCTGAAGCTTTCTTT. Protein sequence: CASSYASQGNPEAFF.